This T cell receptor (beta chain) was observed in a study of response to subunit inactivated influenza vaccine. Whole-study results and caveats: A suggestion made by the authors is that each seasonal influenza vaccination recruits few new T cells.

Regarding this clonotype: What it binds is not known.

MiXCR was run by TCRdb on the RT-PCR reads, yielding one entry per CDR3 protein. This table has 650,000 to 800,000 distinct CDR3 sequences, roughly 13% appearing once. V was trimmed by 4 bases and J by 0 bases, leaving 14 bases between them. CDR3 length: 15 amino acids. The germline gives CDR1 SGHRS, CDR2 YFSETQ. The chain carries TRBV5-1 and TRBJ2-7, with a possible D match to TRBD2 (6 bases). Sequences were derived from PBMCs from blood, sampled around two weeks before vaccination. The receptor's source is a man aged 50 or older who received an inactivated influenza vaccine. In nucleotides, the CDR3 is TGCGCCAGCAGCATAGTAGCGGATTACTCCTACGAGCAGTACTTC. This translates into CASSIVADYSYEQYF.